The entry below gives a single T cell receptor (beta chain) sequence along with its context. Trimming left V 5 bases short and J 9 bases short, with 19 bases between. In germline, CDR1 is LNHDA, CDR2 SQIVND (reference sequence). The CDR3 covers 15 residues. In the original workflow: Estimated nucleated cell counts came from reference gene primer amplification. Using immunoSEQ multiplex PCR, the repertoire was profiled, and TCRdb retains in-frame clones only, with some absent. D and trimming come from the DNA, and the V and J calls and clone size come from that table. The table lists about 230,000 clones, 75% to 90% of them singletons. The data were taken from a study of blood T cell repertoires in COVID-19. Study-level background: Specimens from acute and convalescent COVID-19 originated in the United States, Italy and Spain. The analysed material was cDNA or gDNA that came from T cells, B-cell-depleted T cells, or PBMCs.

The chain combines TRBV19 with TRBJ1-4; D is undetermined. The TCR was taken from a man in his forties or fifties with acute or convalescent COVID-19. Sequencing was performed on peripheral blood. The chain's CDR3 is CASSPSALFRKKLFF. The CDR3 bases are TGTGCCAGTAGTCCTTCGGCCTTATTCAGGAAAAAACTGTTTTTT.